This T cell receptor beta chain was observed in a study of shared T cell receptors in the human thymus. The data were produced by immunoSEQ multiplex PCR, yet TCRdb's version contains in-frame clones alone and is incomplete. The table includes over 650,000 clones, about 90% detected once. The data also belong to a second study, concerning human thymus T cells. That publication notes: The source of the thymus tissue was resections taken during corrective heart surgery. An apparent bias in V and J gene usage was seen in thymic and blood repertoires.

The TCR comes from a boy in the first two years of life with a congenital heart defect. The source material was thymocytes.

This chain's CDR3 is CASSIRQGSYEQYF. In DNA form, the CDR3 reads TGTGCCAGCAGCATCCGACAGGGTTCCTACGAGCAGTACTTC. The genes are TRBV7-2 and TRBJ2-7, with 7 bases matching TRBD1. CDR3 length equals 14 residues. The germline V gene encodes CDR1 SGHTA and CDR2 FQGNSA. Unmatched junction bases numbered 5, after V lost 5 bases and J lost 1 base.